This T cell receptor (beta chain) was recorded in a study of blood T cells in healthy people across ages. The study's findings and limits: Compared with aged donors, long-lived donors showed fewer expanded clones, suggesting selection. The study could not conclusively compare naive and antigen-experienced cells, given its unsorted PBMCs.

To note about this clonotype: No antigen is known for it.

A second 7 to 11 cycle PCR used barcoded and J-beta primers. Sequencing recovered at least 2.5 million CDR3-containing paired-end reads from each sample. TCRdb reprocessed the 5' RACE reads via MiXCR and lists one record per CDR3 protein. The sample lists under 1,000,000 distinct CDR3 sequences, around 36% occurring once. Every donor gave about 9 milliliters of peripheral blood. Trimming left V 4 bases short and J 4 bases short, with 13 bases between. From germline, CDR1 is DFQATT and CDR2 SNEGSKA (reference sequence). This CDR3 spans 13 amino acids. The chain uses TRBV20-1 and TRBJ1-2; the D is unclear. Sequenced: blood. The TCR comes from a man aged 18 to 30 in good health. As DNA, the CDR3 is TGCAGTGCTAATCCCAGTGCGTCCTATGGCTACACCTTC. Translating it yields CSANPSASYGYTF.